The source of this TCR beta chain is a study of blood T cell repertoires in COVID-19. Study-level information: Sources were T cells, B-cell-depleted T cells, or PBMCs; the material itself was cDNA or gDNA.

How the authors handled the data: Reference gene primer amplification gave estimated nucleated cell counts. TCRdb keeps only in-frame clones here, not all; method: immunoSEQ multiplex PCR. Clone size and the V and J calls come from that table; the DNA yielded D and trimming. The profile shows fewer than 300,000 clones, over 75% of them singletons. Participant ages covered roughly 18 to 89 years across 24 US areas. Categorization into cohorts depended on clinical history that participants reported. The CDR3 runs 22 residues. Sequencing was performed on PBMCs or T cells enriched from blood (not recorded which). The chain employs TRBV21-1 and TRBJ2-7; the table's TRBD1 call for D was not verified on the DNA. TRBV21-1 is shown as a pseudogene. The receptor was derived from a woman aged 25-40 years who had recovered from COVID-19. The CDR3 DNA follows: TGTGCCAGCAGCAAACCTCTCGGGACAGGGGTTGACGGGAGATTCCTGGCCTACGAGCAGTACTTC. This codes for CASSKPLGTGVDGRFLAYEQYF.